This T cell receptor (beta chain) was documented in a study of blood T cell repertoires in COVID-19. As originally analysed: Using reference gene primer amplification, nucleated cell counts were estimated. Using immunoSEQ multiplex PCR, the repertoire was profiled, and TCRdb retains in-frame clones only, with some absent. V and J calls plus clone size are reproduced from that table; the DNA served to infer D and trimming. Of about 220,000 clones in the sample, approximately 85% were seen once. The V gene's germline CDR1 is ENHRY and CDR2 SYGVKD. This CDR3 has 13 residues. After removal of 3 bases from V and 13 bases from J, the junction contained 6 bases not matched to a gene.

Sequencing input: peripheral blood. The rearrangement links TRBV10-3 to TRBJ1-6, with 7 positions matching TRBD1. The TCR originated in a woman in her seventies with COVID-19, enrolled during active disease. The CDR3 sequence: CAISEPEGAPLHF. CDR3 nucleotide sequence: TGTGCCATCAGTGAACCGGAGGGGGCGCCCCTCCACTTT.